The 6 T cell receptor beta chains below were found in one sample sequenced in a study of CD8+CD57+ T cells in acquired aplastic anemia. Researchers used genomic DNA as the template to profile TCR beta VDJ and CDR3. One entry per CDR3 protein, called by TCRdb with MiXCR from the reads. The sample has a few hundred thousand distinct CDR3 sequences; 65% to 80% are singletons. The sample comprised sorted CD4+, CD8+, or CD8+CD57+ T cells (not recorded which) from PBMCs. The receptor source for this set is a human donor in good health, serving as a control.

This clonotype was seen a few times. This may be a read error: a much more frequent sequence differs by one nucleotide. The CDR3 DNA follows: TGTGCCATCAGTGGGACTAGCGGGGGGGCCGGGGAGCTGTTTTTT. This translates into CAISGTSGGAGELFF. This chain uses TRBV10-3 with TRBJ2-2; 15 bases line up with TRBD2. The germline V gene encodes CDR1 ENHRY and CDR2 SYGVKD. V lost 4 bases and J lost 6; bases outside the gene matches: 0. The CDR3 length is 15 residues.

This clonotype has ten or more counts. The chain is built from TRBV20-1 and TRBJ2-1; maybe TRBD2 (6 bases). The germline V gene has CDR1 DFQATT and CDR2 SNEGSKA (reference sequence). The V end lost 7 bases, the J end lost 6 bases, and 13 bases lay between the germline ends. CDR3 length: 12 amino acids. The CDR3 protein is CSGGGLGNEQFF. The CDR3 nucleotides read TGCAGTGGAGGAGGGTTAGGCAATGAGCAGTTCTTC.

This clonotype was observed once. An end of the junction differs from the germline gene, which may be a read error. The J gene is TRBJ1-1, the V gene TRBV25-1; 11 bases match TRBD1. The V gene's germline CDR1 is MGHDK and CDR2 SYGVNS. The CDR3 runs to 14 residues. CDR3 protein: CSAWTGGSLSEAFF. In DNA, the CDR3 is TGCAGCGCCTGGACAGGGGGCTCGTTATCTGAAGCTTTCTTT.

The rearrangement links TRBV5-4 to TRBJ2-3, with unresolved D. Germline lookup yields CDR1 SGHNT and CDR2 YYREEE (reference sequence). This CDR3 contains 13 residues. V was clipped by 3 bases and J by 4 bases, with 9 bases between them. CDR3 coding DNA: TGTGCCAGCAGCTCTTCGAACCCAGATACGCAGTATTTT. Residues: CASSSSNPDTQYF.

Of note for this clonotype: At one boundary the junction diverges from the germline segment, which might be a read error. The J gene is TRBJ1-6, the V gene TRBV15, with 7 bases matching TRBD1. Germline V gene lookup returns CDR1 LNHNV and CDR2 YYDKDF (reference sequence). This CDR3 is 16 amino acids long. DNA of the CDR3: TGTGCCGGCAGCTACGGACAGGTTCTCTATAATTCCCCCCTCCACTTT. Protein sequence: CAGSYGQVLYNSPLHF.

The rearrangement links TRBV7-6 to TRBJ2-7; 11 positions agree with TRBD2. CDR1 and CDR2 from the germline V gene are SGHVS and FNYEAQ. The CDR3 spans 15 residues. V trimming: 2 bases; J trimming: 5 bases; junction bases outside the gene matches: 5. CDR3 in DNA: TGTGCCAGCAGCTTACGACTAGCGGGGACCCACGAGCAGTACTTC. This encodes CASSLRLAGTHEQYF.